A single T cell receptor beta chain is shown here with its context. The antigen is not known. The sample originates from a study of identical twins. Findings and limits, study-wide: A lower insertion count was a feature of abundant cord blood beta clonotypes, with no such feature in memory repertoires. Diverse VJ usage suggested most zero-insertion clonotypes were not invariant T cells.

Each CDR3 protein is one row after TCRdb ran MiXCR on the 5' RACE reads. The data contain 350,000 to 400,000 distinct CDR3 sequences, 7% to 9.5% of them singletons. Donors were all healthy Caucasians. Specimen: naive T cells sorted from blood. The source of this sequence is a woman aged 45-59 years in good health.

The DNA for the CDR3 is TGCAGCGCCCGTCCAGACAGCTCCTACGAGCAGTACTTC. Protein product: CSARPDSSYEQYF. This chain uses TRBV29-1 with TRBJ2-7; possibly TRBD1 for D (5 bases). The CDR3 runs 13 residues. Germline lookup yields CDR1 SQVTM and CDR2 ANQGSEA. The ends were cut back, 7 bases at V and 0 bases at J, with 13 bases in the middle.